Below, 25 T cell receptor beta chains from the same sample are listed, as sequenced in a study of blood T cells in healthy people across ages. A J-beta primer mix and a sample-barcoded 5' primer were used in a second PCR of about 7 to 11 cycles. TCRdb processed the 5' RACE reads anew with MiXCR; each CDR3 protein has one entry. Of some 760,000 distinct CDR3 sequences listed, roughly 25% are singletons. This same sample was also part of a study on T cells of mothers and their children.

Material: blood. The receptors stem from a boy between 10 and 17 years old in good health.

This clonotype was counted a few times. This rearrangement joins TRBV7-2 to TRBJ2-2; a weak D match, TRBD2 (5 bases). CDR3 length: 16 amino acids. The ends were cut back, 1 base at V and 5 bases at J, with 14 bases in the middle. Germline-derived CDR1 and CDR2 are SGHTA and FQGNSA. The CDR3 DNA follows: TGTGCCAGCAGCTTAGTACGGCGGGCGAGGACCGGGGAGCTGTTTTTT. Translating it yields CASSLVRRARTGELFF.

V and J are TRBV10-3 and TRBJ2-2; D unclear. Germline values: CDR1 ENHRY, CDR2 SYGVKD. The CDR3 consists of 15 residues. With 4 bases removed from V and 1 base from J, the gap between germline ends came to 10 bases. The CDR3 DNA reads TGTGCCATCAGTGTAGATAGCATGAACACCGGGGAGCTGTTTTTT. This gives the protein CAISVDSMNTGELFF.

This chain connects TRBV4-3 to TRBJ1-2; no reliable D call. V lost 0 bases, J lost 5 bases, and 13 bases lay in between. The CDR3 has 15 residues. Germline loops: CDR1 LGHNA, CDR2 YSLEER. CDR3 region: CASSQDLGGGYGYTF. CDR3 coding DNA: TGCGCCAGCAGCCAAGATTTGGGCGGAGGATATGGCTACACCTTC.

DNA for the CDR3: TGTGCCAGCAGCAAGTACGGCGGAGCCATCACAGATACGCAGTATTTT. Translating it yields CASSKYGGAITDTQYF. The chain links TRBV7-3 to TRBJ2-3; no clear D gene. CDR1 is SGHTA, CDR2 FQGTGA, per germline. V lost 5 bases and J lost 2, with 17 bases in between. This CDR3 has 16 residues.

The genes are TRBV5-5 and TRBJ2-5; D perhaps matches TRBD2 (6 bases). V lost 3 bases and J lost 9, with 9 bases in between. This CDR3 contains 11 residues. CDR1 is SGHKS and CDR2 is YYEKEE in the germline V gene (reference sequence). DNA of the CDR3: TGTGCCAGCAGCTCCAGGGAGGCCCAGTACTTC. Amino acids: CASSSREAQYF.

This clonotype was detected a few times. The chain uses TRBV24-1 and TRBJ2-1; 9 bases align to TRBD2. Germline V gene sequence: CDR1 KGHDR, CDR2 SFDVKD. The junction had 6 bases not matched to a gene; V was cut back by 1 base and J by 6 bases. The length of the CDR3 is 16 residues. The CDR3 region has the DNA TGTGCCACCAGTGATTTTGCTAGCGGGATTCTCAATGAGCAGTTCTTC. Its protein product is CATSDFASGILNEQFF.

Only a few counts were recorded for this clonotype. CDR3 sequence reads: CSVRLGTDETQYF. Here the CDR3 DNA reads TGCAGCGTTCGGCTTGGGACAGATGAGACCCAGTACTTC. The chain recombines TRBV29-1 with TRBJ2-5, with 7 bases matching TRBD1. Germline values: CDR1 SQVTM, CDR2 ANQGSEA. The ends lost 5 bases at V and 5 bases at J; junction bases unmatched: 8. The CDR3 spans 13 residues.

This sequence joins TRBV7-2 and TRBJ1-2; 10 nucleotides match TRBD1. CDR1 and CDR2 from the germline V gene are SGHTA and FQGNSA. The CDR3 is 17 amino acids. V dropped 5 bases and J dropped 4; count of bases not matched to a gene: 13. CDR3: CASSAETTGGRGYGYTF. Written as DNA, the CDR3 is TGTGCCAGCAGCGCAGAGACGACAGGGGGCAGGGGCTATGGCTACACCTTC. The full variable domain, completed using reference TRBV7-2 and TRBJ1-2, is GAGVSQSPSNKVTEKGKDVELRCDPISGHTALYWYRQSLGQGLEFLIYFQGNSAPDKSGLPSDRFSAERTGGSVSTLTIQRTQQEDSAVYLCASSAETTGGRGYGYTFGSGTRLTVV.

The chain has TRBV27 and TRBJ2-7; TRBD1 matches at 7 bases. CDR3 length: 13 residues. V shed 5 bases, J shed 2 bases, and the junction held 3 bases outside the gene matches. Germline V gene data show CDR1 as MNHEY and CDR2 as SMNVEV (reference sequence). The CDR3 protein is CASSHRGTYEQYF. CDR3 in DNA: TGTGCCAGCAGTCACAGGGGAACCTACGAGCAGTACTTC.

The chain uses TRBV6-6 and TRBJ1-3; 8 positions agree with TRBD1. The CDR3 covers 16 residues. Germline V gene data show CDR1 as MNHNY and CDR2 as SVGAGI (reference sequence). V dropped 8 bases and J dropped 0; count of bases not matched to a gene: 9. CDR3 amino acids: CASWGQATSSGNTIYF. CDR3 nucleotides: TGTGCCAGCTGGGGACAGGCCACGAGCTCTGGAAACACCATATATTTT.

This clonotype was counted only a few times. V usage is TRBV29-1 and J usage is TRBJ1-2; perhaps TRBD1 as D (5 bases). CDR1 and CDR2 (germline): SQVTM, ANQGSEA. V dropped 6 bases and J dropped 1 base, with 15 bases sitting between them. CDR3 length: 14 residues. CDR3 protein: CSVTERAYNYGYTF. Here the CDR3 DNA reads TGCAGCGTGACAGAGAGGGCCTATAACTATGGCTACACCTTC.

The V gene is TRBV29-1, the J gene TRBJ2-1, with D unresolved. V was cut by 7 bases and J by 5 bases, with 9 bases left in between. This CDR3 comprises 11 residues. The V gene's germline CDR1 is SQVTM and CDR2 ANQGSEA. The CDR3 sequence: CSGFGDNEQFF. The CDR3, as DNA: TGCAGCGGCTTCGGAGACAATGAGCAGTTCTTC.

Details on this clonotype: The conserved final phenylalanine or tryptophan is absent from the CDR3, which likely points to a read error. V usage is TRBV29-1 and J usage is TRBJ2-3; the D is unclear. V lost 1 base to trimming and J lost 0 bases, with 8 bases between them. Germline V CDR1 and CDR2: SQVTM, ANQGSEA. The CDR3 loop spans 14 amino acids. CDR3 sequence reads: CSVEGVPSTDTQYV. In DNA, the CDR3 is TGCAGCGTTGAAGGGGTACCTAGCACAGATACGCAGTATGTT.

The V gene is TRBV27, the J gene TRBJ2-1; tentative D call: TRBD1 (6 bases). CDR1 MNHEY and CDR2 SMNVEV come from the germline V gene (reference sequence). CDR3 length equals 15 residues. The germline V and J ends were trimmed by 6 bases and 8 bases, with 20 bases remaining between them. The CDR3 region is CASSVGAEFRDEQFF. CDR3 DNA sequence: TGTGCCAGCAGCGTGGGGGCTGAATTCCGAGATGAGCAGTTCTTC.

This clonotype was found a few times. V is TRBV27 and J is TRBJ1-4, with 8 positions matching TRBD1. CDR1 is MNHEY, CDR2 SMNVEV, per germline (reference sequence). CDR3 length equals 17 residues. V lost 5 bases, J lost 6 bases, and 14 bases stayed unmatched. CDR3 coding DNA: TGTGCCAGCAGTCCGGACAGGGAAGTCGAGGCGCATGAAAAACTGTTTTTT. It yields the protein CASSPDREVEAHEKLFF.

This clonotype was detected ten times or more. The J gene is TRBJ2-5, the V gene TRBV12-3 or TRBV12-4; tentatively, D is TRBD2 (5 bases). The J call may be wrong; the DNA end is better matched by TRBJ2-1. CDR3 length equals 11 residues. CDR3 loop: CASSRGLGQFF. The DNA of the CDR3 is TGTGCCAGCAGTAGAGGGCTCGGGCAGTTCTTC.

The chain employs TRBV10-3 and TRBJ2-5; 7 bases line up with TRBD1. The CDR3 is made up of 16 amino acids. The V gene's germline CDR1 is ENHRY and CDR2 SYGVKD. V shed 0 bases, J shed 4 bases, and the junction held 8 bases outside the gene matches. CDR3 sequence: CAISESWTGSTETQYF. As DNA, the CDR3 is TGTGCCATCAGTGAGTCGTGGACAGGTTCTACAGAGACCCAGTACTTC.

This clonotype occurred a few times. The rearrangement joins TRBV2 to TRBJ2-5; TRBD1 matches 7 bases. The last part of the DNA fits TRBJ2-7 better; the J call may be wrong. This CDR3 contains 13 residues. Germline CDR1 SNHLY, CDR2 FYNNEI. CDR3 in DNA: TGTGCCATCTGGACAGGTTTCTCCTACGAGCAGTACTTC. It yields the protein CAIWTGFSYEQYF.

This clonotype was picked up a small number of times. J is TRBJ1-2 and V is TRBV11-3; D remains unclear. V shed 5 bases and J shed 8 bases, with 15 bases lying between them. This CDR3 is built from 13 residues. Germline V gene data show CDR1 as SGHNT and CDR2 as YENEEA. The CDR3 protein is CASSLDAGRGYTF. The CDR3 DNA follows: TGTGCCAGCAGCCTTGATGCCGGTCGGGGCTACACCTTC.

This clonotype was counted a few times. The gene calls are TRBV3-1 and TRBJ1-4; D not resolved. CDR3 size: 15 residues. Germline V lookup: CDR1 LGHDT, CDR2 YNNKEL (reference sequence). Trimming removed 4 bases from V and 5 bases from J, with 14 bases in between. Written as DNA, the CDR3 is TGTGCCAGCAGCCGCAGTTGGGTGCTGAATGAAAAACTGTTTTTT. Translation: CASSRSWVLNEKLFF.

A single count supports this clonotype. This chain links TRBV29-1 with TRBJ2-3, with a tentative D call TRBD2 (5 bases). V lost 7 bases, J lost 0 bases, and 14 bases lay in between. Germline V gives CDR1 SQVTM, CDR2 ANQGSEA. The CDR3 has 14 residues. As DNA, the CDR3 is TGCAGCGCCCTAGACGGGATTAGCACAGATACGCAGTATTTT. This translates into CSALDGISTDTQYF.

This clonotype was recorded a few times. The rearrangement joins TRBV7-8 to TRBJ1-2, with TRBD1 matching 7 bases. With 2 bases clipped from V and 8 bases from J, the junction kept 11 bases outside the gene matches. Germline V CDR1 and CDR2: SGHVS, FQNEAQ. CDR3 length equals 15 residues. The DNA for the CDR3 is TGTGCCAGCAGCTTAATGACAGGGCGCGAGGGGGGCTACACCTTC. It is translated as CASSLMTGREGGYTF.

The chain combines TRBV6-5 with TRBJ2-5; a possible D gene is TRBD2 (7 bases). The J call is doubtful: the DNA matches TRBJ2-1 better. Looked up from germline, CDR1 is MNHEY and CDR2 is SVGAGI. The CDR3 has 15 residues. Here the CDR3 DNA reads TGTGCCAGCAGTGTTCTCGGGGGGCTTTGGAATGAGCAGTTCTTC. Translating gives CASSVLGGLWNEQFF.

This clonotype turned up a few times. The rearrangement joins TRBV4-2 to TRBJ2-3; 10 nucleotides line up with TRBD2. Germline CDR1 LGHNA, CDR2 YNFKEQ. This CDR3 contains 17 residues. V gave up 1 base and J gave up 2 bases; unmatched junction bases: 6. The CDR3 nucleotides are TGTGCCAGCAGCCAAGGGCTAGCGGGGGACCTCACAGATACGCAGTATTTT. Translated: CASSQGLAGDLTDTQYF.

J is TRBJ1-1 and V is TRBV29-1; 10 bases fit TRBD1. The CDR3 consists of 14 residues. V gave up 6 bases and J gave up 4 bases; unmatched junction bases: 8. From germline, CDR1 is SQVTM and CDR2 ANQGSEA. The CDR3: CSVNGDRGSTEAFF. The CDR3 DNA reads TGCAGCGTAAACGGGGACAGGGGTAGCACTGAAGCTTTCTTT.